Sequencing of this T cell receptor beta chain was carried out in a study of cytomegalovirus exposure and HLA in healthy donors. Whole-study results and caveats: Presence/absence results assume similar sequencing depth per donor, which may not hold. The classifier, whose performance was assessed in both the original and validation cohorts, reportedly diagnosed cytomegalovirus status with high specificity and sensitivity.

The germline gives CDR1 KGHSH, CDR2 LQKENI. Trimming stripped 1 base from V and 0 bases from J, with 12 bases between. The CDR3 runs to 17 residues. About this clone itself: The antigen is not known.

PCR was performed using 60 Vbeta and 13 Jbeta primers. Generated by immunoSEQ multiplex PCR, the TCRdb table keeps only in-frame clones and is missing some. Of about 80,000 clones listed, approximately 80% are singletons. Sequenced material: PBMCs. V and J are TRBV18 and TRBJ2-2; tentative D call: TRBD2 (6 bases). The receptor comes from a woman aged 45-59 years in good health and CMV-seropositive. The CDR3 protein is CASSPRDGSANTGELFF. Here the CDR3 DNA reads TGTGCCAGCTCACCACGTGACGGGAGCGCGAACACCGGGGAGCTGTTTTTT. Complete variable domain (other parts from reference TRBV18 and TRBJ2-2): NAGVMQNPRHLVRRRGQEARLRCSPMKGHSHVYWYRQLPEEGLKFMVYLQKENIIDESGMPKERFSAEFPKEGPSILRIQQVVRGDSAAYFCASSPRDGSANTGELFFGEGSRLTVL.